These T cell receptor beta chains were read from a single sample in a study of type 1 regulatory T cells. Antigen specificity for these receptors is unknown. TCRdb used MiXCR to reprocess the reads, holding one entry per CDR3 protein. The sample contains tens of thousands of distinct CDR3 sequences, about 20% of which appear only once. The material sequenced was cultured type 1 regulatory T (Tr1) cells, either the whole culture or a sorted fraction (not recorded which). These receptors originate from a human donor in good health. CDR3s include the opening cysteine and the closing phenylalanine or tryptophan. Fields, in order: J gene, clone size, D gene, V gene, CDR3 protein, CDR3 DNA. The D gene is left open where the match is weak. Size tells how often a clone was seen (once, few, many) or the class of an expanded clone, and some rows leave it out.

TRBJ2-7	few	TRBD2	TRBV20-1	CSARLAGVPYEQYF	TGCAGTGCTAGACTAGCGGGAGTGCCCTACGAGCAGTACTTC
TRBJ1-1	few	TRBD1	TRBV20-1	CSASAGGWMNTEAFF	TGCAGTGCTAGTGCAGGGGGATGGATGAACACTGAAGCTTTCTTT
TRBJ2-5	few	NA	TRBV5-1	CASTFSPEETQYF	TGCGCCAGCACTTTTTCCCCTGAAGAGACCCAGTACTTC
TRBJ2-5	NA	NA	TRBV3-1	CASSQGGVVVETQYF	TGTGCCAGCAGCCAAGGAGGGGTTGTGGTTGAGACCCAGTACTTC
TRBJ2-1	many	TRBD2	TRBV20-1	CSLIAGGLNEQFF	TGCAGCTTAATAGCGGGAGGGCTCAATGAGCAGTTCTTC
TRBJ2-2	few	NA	TRBV30	CAWRDTGELFF	TGTGCCTGGAGGGACACCGGGGAGCTGTTTTTT
TRBJ2-1	NA	NA	TRBV15	CATTSTRGPRNEQFF	TGTGCCACCACTTCTACCCGGGGCCCTAGGAATGAGCAGTTCTTC
TRBJ1-3	few	NA	TRBV25-1	CASSAAGSGNTIYF	TGTGCCAGCAGTGCCGCCGGCTCTGGAAACACCATATATTTT
TRBJ2-5	NA	TRBD1	TRBV4-2	CASSQEGQGVGETQYF	TGTGCCAGCAGCCAAGAAGGGCAGGGGGTAGGGGAGACCCAGTACTTC
TRBJ1-4	NA	TRBD1	TRBV2	CASSATGIKEKLFF	TGTGCCAGCAGTGCGACAGGGATCAAAGAAAAACTGTTTTTT
TRBJ2-7	NA	TRBD2	TRBV7-3	CASSFNGGRNAYEQYF	TGTGCCAGCAGCTTCAACGGCGGGAGGAACGCCTACGAGCAGTACTTC
TRBJ2-5	NA	TRBD2	TRBV20-1	CSAGGVRKKETQYF	TGCAGTGCTGGGGGGGTCAGGAAGAAAGAGACCCAGTACTTC
TRBJ1-6	once	NA	TRBV25-1	CATSGLDNSPLHF	TGTGCCACCTCGGGTCTCGATAATTCACCCCTCCACTTT